Presented here are 5 T cell receptor beta chains from one specimen sequenced in a study of radiation and T cells in renal cell carcinoma. Treatment of the sample: 15 Gy SBRT to primary tumor, nephrectomy 4 weeks later. The protocol was immunoSEQ multiplex PCR, while the TCRdb copy is restricted to in-frame clones and leaves out a portion. Of some 15,000 clones detected, approximately 53% appear once; the ten largest clones hold around 43%. Sequencing used tumor tissue, obtained from a patient whose treatment included radiotherapy and nephrectomy. The receptor set was obtained from a woman between 55 and 75 years old with renal cell carcinoma.

Ten or more counts support this clone. A far larger clone is just one base off, so this is likely a read error. This CDR3 is also generated by other DNA sequences in the sample. The J gene is TRBJ2-1, the V gene TRBV4-1; the D gene is possibly TRBD2 (5 bases). The germline gives CDR1 MGHRA, CDR2 YSYEKL. The CDR3 covers 14 residues. The V end was cut by 4 bases, the J end by 8 bases, with 15 bases between. The CDR3 here is CASSPYLARDEQFF. CDR3 bases: TGCGCCAGCAGCCCGTATCTAGCTCGGGATGAGCAGTTCTTC.

In this sample, this clone turned up a few times. The chain is built from TRBV5-6 and TRBJ1-2; a possible D gene is TRBD1 (6 bases). Germline CDR1 SGHDT, CDR2 YYEEEE. The V end lost 4 bases, the J end lost 8 bases, and 21 bases lay between the germline ends. The CDR3 has 15 residues. CDR3 nucleotides: TGTGCCAGCAGCCGAACATACGGGGGCGAGCGAGGCTACACCTTC. It specifies CASSRTYGGERGYTF. Filled out from reference TRBV5-6 and TRBJ1-2, the complete variable domain reads DAGVTQSPTHLIKTRGQQVTLRCSPKSGHDTVSWYQQALGQGPQFIFQYYEEEERQRGNFPDRFSGHQFPNYSSELNVNALLLGDSALYLCASSRTYGGERGYTFGSGTRLTVV.

This chain links TRBV9 with TRBJ2-1; 9 bases match TRBD2. In germline, CDR1 is SGDLS, CDR2 YYNGEE. This CDR3 region has 15 residues. V dropped 0 bases and J dropped 9; count of bases not matched to a gene: 7. Here the CDR3 reads CASSVAGGRASEQFF. The CDR3 DNA reads TGTGCCAGCAGCGTAGCTGGCGGGAGGGCCAGTGAGCAGTTCTTC.

The chain recombines TRBV28 with TRBJ1-2; D gene ambiguous. Trimming left V 6 bases short and J 2 bases short, with 16 bases between. Germline V gives CDR1 MDHEN, CDR2 SYDVKM. The CDR3 spans 15 residues. The CDR3 here is CASRPPGEGNYGYTF. The CDR3 DNA is TGTGCCAGCAGACCCCCCGGGGAGGGCAACTATGGCTACACCTTC.

The chain carries TRBV19 and TRBJ2-3, with TRBD1 identical over 7 bases. After removal of 10 bases from V and 1 base from J, the junction contained 11 bases not matched to a gene. The CDR3 runs to 15 residues. Germline V lookup: CDR1 LNHDA, CDR2 SQIVND (reference sequence). CDR3 amino acids: CATTPQQGRTDTQYF. The CDR3 DNA reads TGTGCCACCACTCCACAACAGGGGCGCACAGATACGCAGTATTTT.